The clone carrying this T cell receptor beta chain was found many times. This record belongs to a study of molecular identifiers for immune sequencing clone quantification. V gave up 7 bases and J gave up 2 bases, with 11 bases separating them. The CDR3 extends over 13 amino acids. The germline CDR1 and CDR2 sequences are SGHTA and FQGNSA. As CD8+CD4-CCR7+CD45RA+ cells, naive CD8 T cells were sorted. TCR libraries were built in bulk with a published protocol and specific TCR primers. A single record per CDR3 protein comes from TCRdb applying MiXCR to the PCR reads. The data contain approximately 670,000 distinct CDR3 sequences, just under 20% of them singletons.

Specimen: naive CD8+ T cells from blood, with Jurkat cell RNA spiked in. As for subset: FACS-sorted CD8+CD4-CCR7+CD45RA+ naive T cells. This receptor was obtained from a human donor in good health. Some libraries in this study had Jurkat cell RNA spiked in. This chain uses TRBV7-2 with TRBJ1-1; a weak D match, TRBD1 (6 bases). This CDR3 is CASKYRENTEAFF. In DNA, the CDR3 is TGTGCCAGCAAATACAGGGAAAACACTGAAGCTTTCTTT. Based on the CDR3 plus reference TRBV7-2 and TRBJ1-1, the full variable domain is GAGVSQSPSNKVTEKGKDVELRCDPISGHTALYWYRQSLGQGLEFLIYFQGNSAPDKSGLPSDRFSAERTGGSVSTLTIQRTQQEDSAVYLCASKYRENTEAFFGQGTRLTVV.